Below, one T cell receptor (beta chain) is given with its context. Its target is unknown. This CDR3 has 17 amino acids. Germline CDR1 and CDR2: MNHEY and SMNVEV (reference sequence). J gave up 0 bases and V 2 bases, and 0 bases lay outside the gene matches. This sample is part of a study of graft-versus-host responses after intestinal transplantation. Study details: Anti-thymocyte globulin served as induction for all recipients, who then took tacrolimus and steroids for approximately three years.

General observations from the study: Peak levels of circulating GvH clones tracked with early post-transplant HvG declines. The recipient marrow held GvH clones, and some of them showed up first in ileum or blood.

Profiled with immunoSEQ multiplex PCR; TCRdb holds only in-frame clones, not every one. The sample lists 90,000 to 120,000 clones; roughly nine tenths were seen once. The sequencing here drew on unstimulated CD4+ T cells sorted from spleen or lymph node cells, taken before intestinal transplant. The clonotype originates from a human donor who received an intestinal transplant. The chain has TRBV27 and TRBJ2-6; 11 bases match TRBD2. The CDR3 DNA reads TGTGCCAGCAGTTTAGGGACTAGCGGCTCTGGGGCCAACGTCCTGACTTTC. Its protein is CASSLGTSGSGANVLTF.